Presented here are 29 T cell receptor beta chains from one specimen sequenced in a study of cytomegalovirus exposure and HLA in healthy donors. The PCR made use of 60 Vbeta and 13 Jbeta primers. Profiling relied on immunoSEQ multiplex PCR, and the TCRdb table lists in-frame clones only, not all of them. The sample lists approximately 100,000 clones, around four fifths occurring once. The source material was PBMCs. Source of these receptors: a woman in her forties in good health and CMV-seronegative.

The chain joins TRBV28 to TRBJ1-5; D is unclear. The germline V gene has CDR1 MDHEN and CDR2 SYDVKM. The CDR3 loop spans 16 amino acids. Trimming stripped 4 bases from V and 0 bases from J, with 13 bases between. CDR3 in amino acids: CASSSGTAVSNQPQHF. CDR3 DNA: TGTGCCAGCAGTTCGGGAACAGCGGTTAGCAATCAGCCCCAGCATTTT. The variable domain in full, with the rest retrieved from reference TRBV28 and TRBJ1-5, is DVKVTQSSRYLVKRTGEKVFLECVQDMDHENMFWYRQDPGLGLRLIYFSYDVKMKEKGDIPEGYSVSREKKERFSLILESASTNQTSMYLCASSSGTAVSNQPQHFGDGTRLSIL.

The V gene is TRBV2, the J gene TRBJ2-1, with 10 nucleotides matching TRBD1. Germline CDR1 is SNHLY and CDR2 is FYNNEI. The CDR3 sequence is 15 residues long. V trimming: 2 bases; J trimming: 7 bases; junction bases outside the gene matches: 5. Written as DNA, the CDR3 is TGTGCCAGCAGTGAACAGGGACAGGGGATGAATGAGCAGTTCTTC. Translated, it gives CASSEQGQGMNEQFF.

This clone was counted a few times. The V and J genes are TRBV7-3 and TRBJ2-1; 7 positions agree with TRBD2. The CDR3 extends over 15 amino acids. With 1 base clipped from V and 8 bases from J, the junction kept 8 bases outside the gene matches. Germline CDR1 SGHTA, CDR2 FQGTGA. CDR3: CASSLNGGSGYEQFF. The CDR3 DNA is TGTGCCAGCAGCTTAAATGGCGGGAGTGGCTATGAGCAGTTCTTC. Based on the CDR3 plus reference TRBV7-3 and TRBJ2-1, the full variable domain is GAGVSQTPSNKVTEKGKYVELRCDPISGHTALYWYRQSLGQGPEFLIYFQGTGAADDSGLPNDRFFAVRPEGSVSTLKIQRTERGDSAVYLCASSLNGGSGYEQFFGPGTRLTVL.

This chain links TRBV23-1 with TRBJ2-5; weak D call: TRBD1 (5 bases). TRBV23-1 is identified as an open reading frame with a role that is uncertain. The CDR3 is 12 residues long. The CDR3 protein is CSTGQGQETQYF. DNA of the CDR3: TGCTCGACTGGGCAGGGCCAAGAGACCCAGTACTTC.

This rearrangement joins TRBV4-3 to TRBJ2-6; D gene unclear. The V and J ends lost 4 bases and 0 bases respectively, with 4 bases between them. There are 14 residues in the CDR3. CDR1 LGHNA and CDR2 YSLEER come from the germline V gene. The CDR3 DNA reads as TGCGCCAGCAGCCCCTACTCTGGGGCCAACGTCCTGACTTTC. Amino acid sequence: CASSPYSGANVLTF.

The chain uses TRBV7-8 and TRBJ1-6, with TRBD1 matching 9 bases. Losses at the gene ends were 6 bases for V and 6 bases for J; bases not matched to a gene: 9. CDR1 is SGHVS and CDR2 is FQNEAQ in the germline V gene. This CDR3 has 16 residues. CDR3 DNA sequence: TGTGCCAGCAGTCCTACAGGGGGCCGGGGTAATTCACCCCTCCACTTT. Amino acid sequence: CASSPTGGRGNSPLHF. Variable domain in full (rest from reference TRBV7-8 and TRBJ1-6): GAGVSQSPRYKVAKRGQDVALRCDPISGHVSLFWYQQALGQGPEFLTYFQNEAQLDKSGLPSDRFFAERPEGSVSTLKIQRTQQEDSAVYLCASSPTGGRGNSPLHFGNGTRLTVT.

This clone has only one observation. The V call is TRBV7-2, the J call TRBJ1-2, with 9 bases identical to TRBD1. Germline lookup yields CDR1 SGHTA and CDR2 FQGNSA. Trimming took 4 bases from V and 1 from J; bases not matched to a gene: 4. This CDR3 contains 15 residues. The CDR3 nucleotides read TGTGCCAGCAGCTCCAACAGGGGGCTTAACTATGGCTACACCTTC. Protein sequence: CASSSNRGLNYGYTF.

This clone showed up just a few times. The gene calls are TRBV19 and TRBJ1-2, with 9 bases matching TRBD1. Germline loops: CDR1 LNHDA, CDR2 SQIVND (reference sequence). The CDR3 has 14 amino acids. The V gene end was trimmed by 7 bases and the J gene end by 4 bases; junction bases not matched to a gene: 7. The CDR3 DNA reads as TGTGCCAGTAATGCGGGACAGGGATCCTATGGCTACACCTTC. Translated: CASNAGQGSYGYTF.

The chain recombines TRBV5-5 with TRBJ1-1, with D hard to call. The CDR3 is 13 residues long. Per the germline V gene, CDR1 is SGHKS and CDR2 is YYEKEE (reference sequence). Trimming removed 0 bases at V and 11 bases at J, with 14 bases between. The DNA for the CDR3 is TGTGCCAGCAGCTTGGTCGGTGTTTGGGCCGCTTTCTTT. Translated: CASSLVGVWAAFF. The full variable domain, completed using reference TRBV5-5 and TRBJ1-1, is DAGVTQSPTHLIKTRGQQVTLRCSPISGHKSVSWYQQVLGQGPQFIFQYYEKEERGRGNFPDRFSARQFPNYSSELNVNALLLGDSALYLCASSLVGVWAAFFGQGTRLTVV.

This clone was observed a single time. This chain links TRBV27 with TRBJ1-6; unclear D gene. Germline assignment: CDR1 MNHEY and CDR2 SMNVEV (reference sequence). CDR3 length equals 13 residues. Trimming stripped 8 bases from V and 8 bases from J, with 13 bases between. The CDR3 is CASSYSGDSPLHF. The CDR3 DNA is TGTGCCAGCTCCTATAGCGGGGATTCACCCCTCCACTTT.

This clone has only one observation. The chain recombines TRBV27 with TRBJ1-1, with D perhaps TRBD1 (6 bases). Trimming took off 6 bases at V and 5 bases at J, with 13 bases between the two ends. In germline, CDR1 is MNHEY, CDR2 SMNVEV (reference sequence). This CDR3 has 13 amino acids. CDR3 sequence (DNA): TGTGCCAGCAGACAGGGCGCCCAAACTGAAGCTTTCTTT. This translates into CASRQGAQTEAFF.

The chain combines TRBV5-6 with TRBJ1-1; D perhaps matches TRBD1 (5 bases). V was cut by 3 bases and J by 4 bases, with 10 bases left in between. The CDR3 has 13 amino acids. Germline loops: CDR1 SGHDT, CDR2 YYEEEE. The CDR3 region has the DNA TGTGCCAGCAGCTGGCAGGGACTCACTGAAGCTTTCTTT. Translating gives CASSWQGLTEAFF.

The chain joins TRBV5-1 to TRBJ2-7; 8 bases map to TRBD1. This CDR3 has 14 amino acids. V lost 2 bases, J lost 3 bases, and 4 bases stayed unmatched. Germline loops: CDR1 SGHRS, CDR2 YFSETQ. The CDR3 DNA is TGCGCCAGCAGCTTTACAGGGGGTAACTACGAGCAGTACTTC. As protein: CASSFTGGNYEQYF.

CDR3 region: CSATTGAPPGEKLFF. CDR3 in DNA: TGCAGCGCTACGACAGGGGCGCCGCCGGGCGAAAAACTGTTTTTT. The chain has TRBV29-1 and TRBJ1-4; 8 nucleotides line up with TRBD1. From germline, CDR1 is SQVTM and CDR2 ANQGSEA. The trim removed 7 bases at V and 8 bases at J, leaving 15 bases unmatched. CDR3 size: 15 residues.

The CDR3 reads CASRDDGSSYNEQFF. The CDR3 nucleotides read TGTGCCAGCAGGGACGATGGGAGTTCTTACAATGAGCAGTTCTTC. The rearrangement joins TRBV5-4 to TRBJ2-1, with D perhaps TRBD2 (5 bases). V was pared by 5 bases and J by 4 bases, with 16 bases between. Germline V gene sequence: CDR1 SGHNT, CDR2 YYREEE (reference sequence). The CDR3 contains 15 residues.

CDR3 nucleotides: TGCGCCAGCAGAGGAGACGGTTACTTTTACACAGATACGCAGTATTTT. The encoded protein is CASRGDGYFYTDTQYF. The rearrangement uses TRBV4-1 and TRBJ2-3; D gene unclear. Germline CDR1 is MGHRA and CDR2 is YSYEKL. V was pared by 6 bases and J by 2 bases, with 18 bases between. The CDR3 is made up of 16 amino acids.

This clone was seen a few times. The gene calls are TRBV6-1 and TRBJ2-7, with 8 positions matching TRBD1. Germline CDR1 reads MNHNS; CDR2 reads SASEGT. The CDR3 has 11 residues. V shed 6 bases, J shed 7 bases, and the junction held 2 bases outside the gene matches. This CDR3 is CASSWTGEQYF. CDR3 DNA sequence: TGTGCCAGCAGCTGGACAGGGGAGCAGTACTTC.

The chain links TRBV21-1 to TRBJ2-2; TRBD2 is taken as the D call from the table, unchecked against the DNA. TRBV21-1 is a pseudogene segment. The CDR3 loop spans 13 amino acids. As DNA, the CDR3 is TGTGCCAGCGCTAGGCGGAACACCGGGGAGCTGTTTTTT. Translation gives CASARRNTGELFF.

The chain combines TRBV5-4 with TRBJ1-6; 9 bases fit TRBD1. The trim removed 4 bases at V and 10 bases at J, leaving 9 bases unmatched. The length of the CDR3 is 15 residues. CDR1 is SGHNT, CDR2 YYREEE, per germline (reference sequence). This CDR3 reads CASSPRGQGGSPLHF. The CDR3 coding sequence is TGTGCCAGCAGCCCGAGGGGACAGGGTGGATCACCCCTCCACTTT.

This chain joins TRBV15 and TRBJ1-1; 10 bases agree with TRBD1. The CDR3 covers 16 residues. In germline, CDR1 is LNHNV, CDR2 YYDKDF (reference sequence). The trim removed 1 base at V and 4 bases at J, leaving 6 bases unmatched. CDR3 in amino acids: CATSRGDRGGSTEAFF. The CDR3, as DNA: TGTGCCACCAGCAGAGGGGACAGGGGAGGCAGCACTGAAGCTTTCTTT.

The chain joins TRBV7-9 to TRBJ2-1; TRBD2 might be the D (5 bases). Germline CDR1 reads SEHNR; CDR2 reads FQNEAQ (reference sequence). Trimming stripped 4 bases from V and 6 bases from J, with 19 bases between. The CDR3 is made up of 16 amino acids. The CDR3 DNA is TGTGCCAGCAGCTCTACACTAGGACTTGTCGCCAATGAGCAGTTCTTC. Translated: CASSSTLGLVANEQFF.

This chain uses TRBV7-2 with TRBJ2-7; TRBD2 matches 15 bases. V shed 5 bases, J shed 0 bases, and the junction held 8 bases outside the gene matches. There are 18 residues in the CDR3. The germline V gene encodes CDR1 SGHTA and CDR2 FQGNSA. For the CDR3, the DNA is TGTGCCAGCAGCCCAAGGGGACTAGCGGGAGGTAGCTCCTACGAGCAGTACTTC. It specifies CASSPRGLAGGSSYEQYF.

This clone was detected a few times. The chain joins TRBV4-3 to TRBJ2-5; D perhaps matches TRBD2 (5 bases). CDR1 and CDR2 from the germline V gene are LGHNA and YSLEER. The CDR3 covers 16 residues. V gave up 2 bases and J gave up 4 bases, with 17 bases separating them. The CDR3 reads CASSQNPSARGETQYF. The CDR3 DNA reads as TGCGCCAGCAGCCAAAATCCATCTGCACGGGGAGAGACCCAGTACTTC.

The rearrangement uses TRBV28 and TRBJ2-1; 7 bases line up with TRBD2. V lost 5 bases and J lost 9; bases outside the gene matches: 13. The CDR3 length is 15 residues. Germline V CDR1 and CDR2: MDHEN, SYDVKM. CDR3 in DNA: TGTGCCAGCAGTCCAGAAGGCGGCGGGAGTGTTGAGCAGTTCTTC. Protein product: CASSPEGGGSVEQFF.

The V gene is TRBV5-5, the J gene TRBJ2-2; TRBD2 might be the D (5 bases). Germline V lookup: CDR1 SGHKS, CDR2 YYEKEE (reference sequence). V was cut by 0 bases and J by 3 bases, with 6 bases left in between. The CDR3 is made up of 14 amino acids. The DNA of the CDR3 is TGTGCCAGCAGCTTGGGAGCGGACACCGGGGAGCTGTTTTTT. It codes for CASSLGADTGELFF.

The CDR3 here is CASSPGTEGSYNEQFF. The CDR3 coding sequence is TGTGCCAGCAGCCCCGGGACAGAGGGCTCCTACAATGAGCAGTTCTTC. This chain uses TRBV5-4 with TRBJ2-1; 7 positions match TRBD1. CDR3 size: 16 residues. Germline V gene lookup returns CDR1 SGHNT and CDR2 YYREEE (reference sequence). Losses at the gene ends were 4 bases for V and 0 bases for J; bases not matched to a gene: 7.

The chain carries TRBV5-6 and TRBJ1-5; tentatively, D is TRBD1 (6 bases). The germline V and J ends were trimmed by 4 bases and 7 bases, with 15 bases remaining between them. This CDR3 has 14 residues. Germline lookup yields CDR1 SGHDT and CDR2 YYEEEE. The CDR3 DNA reads as TGTGCCAGCAGCGGGGGGCGGGGGGACCAGCCCCAGCATTTT. Translation: CASSGGRGDQPQHF.

The chain uses TRBV19 and TRBJ1-1, with D hard to call. Looked up from germline, CDR1 is LNHDA and CDR2 is SQIVND (reference sequence). This CDR3 is built from 13 residues. Trimming removed 5 bases from V and 2 bases from J, with 9 bases in between. CDR3 nucleotide sequence: TGTGCCAGTAGTTCGTGGACTAACACTGAAGCTTTCTTT. It specifies CASSSWTNTEAFF.

This sequence joins TRBV28 and TRBJ2-1, with D perhaps matching TRBD1 (5 bases). V was pared by 7 bases and J by 6 bases, with 13 bases between. The CDR3 has 13 amino acids. CDR1 is MDHEN and CDR2 is SYDVKM in the germline V gene. The CDR3 loop is CASTSAGPNEQFF. CDR3 coding DNA: TGTGCCAGCACTTCGGCAGGGCCCAATGAGCAGTTCTTC. Variable domain in full (rest from reference TRBV28 and TRBJ2-1): DVKVTQSSRYLVKRTGEKVFLECVQDMDHENMFWYRQDPGLGLRLIYFSYDVKMKEKGDIPEGYSVSREKKERFSLILESASTNQTSMYLCASTSAGPNEQFFGPGTRLTVL.